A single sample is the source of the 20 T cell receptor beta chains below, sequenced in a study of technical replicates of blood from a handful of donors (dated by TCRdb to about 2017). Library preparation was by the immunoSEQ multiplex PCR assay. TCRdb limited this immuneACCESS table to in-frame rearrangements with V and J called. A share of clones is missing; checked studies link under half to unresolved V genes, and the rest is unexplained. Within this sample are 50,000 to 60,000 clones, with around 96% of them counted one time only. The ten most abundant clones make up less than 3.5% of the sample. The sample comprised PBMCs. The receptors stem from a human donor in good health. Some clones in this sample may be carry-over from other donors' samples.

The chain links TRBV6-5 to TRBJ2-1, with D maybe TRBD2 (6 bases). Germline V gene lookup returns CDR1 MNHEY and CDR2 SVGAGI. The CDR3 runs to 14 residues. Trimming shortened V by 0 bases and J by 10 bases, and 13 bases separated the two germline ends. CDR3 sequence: CASSYSLAGPEQFF. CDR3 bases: TGTGCCAGCAGTTACTCGTTGGCGGGACCAGAGCAGTTCTTC.

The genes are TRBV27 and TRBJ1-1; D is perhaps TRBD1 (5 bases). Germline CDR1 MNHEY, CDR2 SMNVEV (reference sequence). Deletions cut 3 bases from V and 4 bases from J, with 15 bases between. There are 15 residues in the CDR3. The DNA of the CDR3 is TGTGCCAGCAGTTTCTCCGCAGGGAGGGGCACTGAAGCTTTCTTT. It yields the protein CASSFSAGRGTEAFF.

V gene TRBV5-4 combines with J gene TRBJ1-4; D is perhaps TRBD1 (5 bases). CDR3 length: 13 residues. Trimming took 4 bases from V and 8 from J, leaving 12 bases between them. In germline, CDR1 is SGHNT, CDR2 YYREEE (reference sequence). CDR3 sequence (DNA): TGTGCCAGCAGCCAAGGGACTAGCGAAAAACTGTTTTTT. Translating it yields CASSQGTSEKLFF.

CDR3 nucleotide sequence: TGCGCCAGCAGCTTGTCTAGCGGGCCCAATGAGCAGTTCTTC. As protein: CASSLSSGPNEQFF. The chain has TRBV5-1 and TRBJ2-1, with 8 bases aligning to TRBD2. Per the germline V gene, CDR1 is SGHRS and CDR2 is YFSETQ. J was trimmed by 6 bases and V by 1 base; bases with no gene match: 3. The CDR3 has 14 amino acids.

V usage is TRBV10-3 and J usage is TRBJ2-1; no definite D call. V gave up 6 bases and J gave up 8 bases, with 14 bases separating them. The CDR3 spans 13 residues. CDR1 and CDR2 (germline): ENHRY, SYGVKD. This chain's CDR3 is CAIRHRQVDEQFF. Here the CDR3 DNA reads TGTGCCATCAGGCACCGACAAGTCGATGAGCAGTTCTTC.

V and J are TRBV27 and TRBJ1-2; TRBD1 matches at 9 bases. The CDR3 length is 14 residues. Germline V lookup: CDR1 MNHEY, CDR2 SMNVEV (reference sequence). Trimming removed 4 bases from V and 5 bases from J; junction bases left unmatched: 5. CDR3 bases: TGTGCCAGCAGTTATCCGGGACAGGGATATGGCTACACCTTC. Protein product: CASSYPGQGYGYTF.

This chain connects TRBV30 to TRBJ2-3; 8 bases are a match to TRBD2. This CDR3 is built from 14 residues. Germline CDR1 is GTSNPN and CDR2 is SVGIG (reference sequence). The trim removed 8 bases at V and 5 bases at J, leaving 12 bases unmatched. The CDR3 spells CAQYRREGLDTQYF. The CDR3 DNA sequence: TGTGCCCAATACCGCCGGGAGGGCCTAGATACGCAGTATTTT.

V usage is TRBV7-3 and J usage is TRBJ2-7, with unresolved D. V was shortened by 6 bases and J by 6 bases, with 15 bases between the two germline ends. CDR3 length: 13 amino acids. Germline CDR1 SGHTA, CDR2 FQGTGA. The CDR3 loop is CASRVRRQIEQYF. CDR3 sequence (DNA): TGTGCCAGCAGGGTAAGGCGGCAGATCGAGCAGTACTTC.

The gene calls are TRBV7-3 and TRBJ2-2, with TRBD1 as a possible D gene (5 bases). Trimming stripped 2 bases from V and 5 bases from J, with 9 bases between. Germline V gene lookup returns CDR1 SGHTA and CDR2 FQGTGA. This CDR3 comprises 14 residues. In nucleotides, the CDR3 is TGTGCCAGCAGCTTAGGGGCCCGTACCGGGGAGCTGTTTTTT. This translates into CASSLGARTGELFF.

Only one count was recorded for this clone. CDR3 region: CASRGTGELFF. The CDR3 DNA is TGTGCCAGCCGGGGCACCGGGGAGCTGTTTTTT. The chain uses TRBV7-9 and TRBJ2-2; D possibly corresponds to TRBD2 (5 bases). This CDR3 is 11 amino acids long. Trimming shortened V by 8 bases and J by 4 bases, and 5 bases separated the two germline ends. Germline CDR1 reads SEHNR; CDR2 reads FQNEAQ (reference sequence).

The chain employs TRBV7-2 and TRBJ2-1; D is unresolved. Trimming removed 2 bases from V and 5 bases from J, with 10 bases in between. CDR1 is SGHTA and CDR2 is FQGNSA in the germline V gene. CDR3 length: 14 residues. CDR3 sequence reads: CASSLSELNNEQFF. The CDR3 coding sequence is TGTGCCAGCAGCTTATCCGAACTTAACAATGAGCAGTTCTTC.

For the CDR3, the DNA is TGTGCCAGCAGCCGGGGACTAAGTGAGCAGTTCTTC. This translates into CASSRGLSEQFF. The rearrangement links TRBV13 to TRBJ2-1; 7 bases are a match to TRBD2. The CDR3 length is 12 residues. Germline values: CDR1 PRHDT, CDR2 FYEKMQ (reference sequence). With V trimmed by 5 bases and J by 9 bases, 4 bases remained unmatched.

In nucleotides, the CDR3 is TGTGCCTGGAGTCCGACGGGAGGAACGCAGTATTTT. It is translated as CAWSPTGGTQYF. The chain uses TRBV30 and TRBJ2-3; TRBD2 aligns across 7 bases. This CDR3 has 12 amino acids. The V segment lost 2 bases and the J segment 9 bases; nucleotides outside the gene matches: 5. Germline V CDR1 and CDR2: GTSNPN, SVGIG (reference sequence).

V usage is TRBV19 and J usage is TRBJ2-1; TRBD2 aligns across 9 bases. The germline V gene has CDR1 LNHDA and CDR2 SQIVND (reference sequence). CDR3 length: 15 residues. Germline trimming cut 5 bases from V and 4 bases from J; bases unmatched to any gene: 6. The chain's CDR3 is CASSSRLADYNEQFF. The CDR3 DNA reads TGTGCCAGTAGTTCTAGACTAGCGGATTACAATGAGCAGTTCTTC. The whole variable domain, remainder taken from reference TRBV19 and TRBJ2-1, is DGGITQSPKYLFRKEGQNVTLSCEQNLNHDAMYWYRQDPGQGLRLIYYSQIVNDFQKGDIAEGYSVSREKKESFPLTVTSAQKNPTAFYLCASSSRLADYNEQFFGPGTRLTVL.

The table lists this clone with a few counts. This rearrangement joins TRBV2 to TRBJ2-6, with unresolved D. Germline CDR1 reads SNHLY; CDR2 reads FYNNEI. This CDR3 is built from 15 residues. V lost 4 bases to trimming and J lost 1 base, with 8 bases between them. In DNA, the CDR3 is TGTGCCAGCAGTGCTACCATTTCTGGGGCCAACGTCCTGACTTTC. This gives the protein CASSATISGANVLTF.

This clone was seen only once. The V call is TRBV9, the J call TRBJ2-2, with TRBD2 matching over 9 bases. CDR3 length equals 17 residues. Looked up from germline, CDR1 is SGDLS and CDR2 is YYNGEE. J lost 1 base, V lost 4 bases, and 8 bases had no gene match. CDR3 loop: CASSFKTSGKNTGELFF. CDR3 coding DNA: TGTGCCAGCAGCTTCAAGACTAGCGGAAAGAACACCGGGGAGCTGTTTTTT.

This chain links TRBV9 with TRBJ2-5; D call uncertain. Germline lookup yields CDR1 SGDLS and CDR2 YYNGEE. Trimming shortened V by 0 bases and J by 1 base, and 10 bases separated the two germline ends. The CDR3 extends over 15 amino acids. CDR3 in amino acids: CASSVGITSQETQYF. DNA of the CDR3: TGTGCCAGCAGCGTAGGTATAACATCCCAAGAGACCCAGTACTTC.

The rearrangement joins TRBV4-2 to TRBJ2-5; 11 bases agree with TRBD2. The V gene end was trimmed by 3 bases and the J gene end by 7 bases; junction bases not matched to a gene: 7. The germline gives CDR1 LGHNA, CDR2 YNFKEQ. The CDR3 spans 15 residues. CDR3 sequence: CASSQVAGGPGTQYF. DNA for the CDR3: TGTGCCAGCAGCCAGGTAGCGGGAGGGCCTGGGACCCAGTACTTC.

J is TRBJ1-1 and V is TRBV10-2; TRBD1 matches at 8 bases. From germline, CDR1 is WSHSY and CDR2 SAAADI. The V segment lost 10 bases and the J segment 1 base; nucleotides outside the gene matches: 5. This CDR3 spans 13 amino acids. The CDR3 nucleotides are TGCGCCATCCAACAGGGGGGGAACACTGAAGCTTTCTTT. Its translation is CAIQQGGNTEAFF.

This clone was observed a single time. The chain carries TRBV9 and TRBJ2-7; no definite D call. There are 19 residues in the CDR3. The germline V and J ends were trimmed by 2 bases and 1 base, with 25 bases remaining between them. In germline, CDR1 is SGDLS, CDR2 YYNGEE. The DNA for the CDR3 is TGTGCCAGCAGCGTGCACGGCCGTCCGCGCCGACTCCATTCCTACGAGCAGTACTTC. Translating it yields CASSVHGRPRRLHSYEQYF. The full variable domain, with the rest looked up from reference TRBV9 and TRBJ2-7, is DSGVTQTPKHLITATGQRVTLRCSPRSGDLSVYWYQQSLDQGLQFLIQYYNGEERAKGNILERFSAQQFPDLHSELNLSSLELGDSALYFCASSVHGRPRRLHSYEQYFGPGTRLTVT.